Listed below are T cell receptor beta chains from one sample, sequenced in a study of blood T cell repertoires in COVID-19. Clones were read by immunoSEQ multiplex PCR, and TCRdb kept only the in-frame ones, dropping some. This table has approximately 100,000 clones, more than 70% appearing once. Sequenced sample: peripheral blood. The receptors here all came from a man aged 65 to 85 with acute or convalescent COVID-19. Each CDR3 is given with its conserved first and last residue. D genes are given only for firm matches. A row's size may be missing; if present it is once, few, many or a size class.

>.|.|TRBJ2-7|TRBV18
TGTGCCAGCGCGTCCGGGACTTTAACCTACGAGCAGTACTTC
CASASGTLTYEQYF
>.|TRBD2|TRBJ2-2|TRBV27
TGTGCCAGCAGTTTAATTGCGGGGGGACCGAACACCGGGGAGCTGTTTTTT
CASSLIAGGPNTGELFF
>.|.|TRBJ1-6|TRBV19
TGTGCCAGTACCGTCACCGGGACAAGTAATTCACCCCTCCACTTT
CASTVTGTSNSPLHF
>.|TRBD2|TRBJ2-3|TRBV19
TGTGCCAGTAGTATAGTCGGAGGTGGGACTAGAGAGGATACGCAGTATTTT
CASSIVGGGTREDTQYF
>.|TRBD1|TRBJ2-7|TRBV7-9
TGTGCCAGCAGCCCCGAACTCGGGACAGGGAAGGGCTACGAGCAGTACTTC
CASSPELGTGKGYEQYF
>.|TRBD2|TRBJ2-7|TRBV28
TGTGCCAGCAGCCGGCTTAGCGGGCCCTACGAGCAGTACTTC
CASSRLSGPYEQYF
>.|TRBD2|TRBJ2-2|TRBV27
TGTGCCAGCAGTTCATATCGGGGTCGACTAGCATTCACCGGGGAGCTGTTTTTT
CASSSYRGRLAFTGELFF
>.|.|TRBJ2-7|TRBV29-1
TGCAGCGTTGAAACAGTCAGCTCCTACGAGCAGTACTTC
CSVETVSSYEQYF
>many|TRBD2|TRBJ2-2|TRBV4-3
TGCGCCAGCAGCCAACCCCTAGCGGGGACCGGGGAGCTGTTTTTT
CASSQPLAGTGELFF
>.|.|TRBJ1-4|TRBV5-8
TGTGCCAGCAGGGTGGGCCGACTCTCAGGGCAGACTAATGAAAAACTGTTTTTT
CASRVGRLSGQTNEKLFF
>.|.|TRBJ2-2|TRBV6-4
TGTGCCAGCAGTGAAAAGGGGCTGACCACCGGGGAGCTGTTTTTT
CASSEKGLTTGELFF
>.|.|TRBJ1-6|TRBV30
TGTGCCTGGAGTCTAGGGGAATCACCCCTCCACTTT
CAWSLGESPLHF
>.|.|TRBJ1-2|TRBV28
TGTGCCAGCAGTTTATTGGAGGGTTCGGGAGGCTACACCTTC
CASSLLEGSGGYTF
>.|TRBD1|TRBJ2-7|TRBV3-1/TRBV3-2
TGTGCCAGCAGCCAGACAGGGGGGATTAGCGAGCAGTACTTC
CASSQTGGISEQYF
>.|.|TRBJ1-6|TRBV7-9
TGTGCCAGCAGCTTAGGAGGCAGGGGCTCCTATAATTCACCCCTCCACTTT
CASSLGGRGSYNSPLHF
>.|.|TRBJ1-4|TRBV5-1
TGCGCCAGCAGCTTGGCCTACGGGGGGGAAGAAAAACTGTTTTTT
CASSLAYGGEEKLFF
>.|TRBD2|TRBJ2-1|TRBV2
TGTGCCAGCAGTGTAGGCGGGAGGAACAATGAGCAGTTCTTC
CASSVGGRNNEQFF